These 24 T cell receptor beta chains share one sample of origin, sequenced in a study of blood T cell repertoires in COVID-19. Sequencing was performed with immunoSEQ multiplex PCR; in TCRdb, only in-frame clones are kept and a portion is missing. Here the sample spans some 250,000 clones, approximately 91% being singletons. The source material was PBMCs or T cells enriched from blood (not recorded which). These receptors originate from a human donor in a cohort exposed to, infected with or recovered from COVID-19 (not recorded which). The donor label of this sample is uncertain.

This clone occurred once. The chain recombines TRBV7-9 with TRBJ2-7, with D possibly being TRBD1 (5 bases). Trimming removed 2 bases at V and 3 bases at J, with 8 bases between. This CDR3 region has 13 residues. CDR1 SEHNR and CDR2 FQNEAQ come from the germline V gene (reference sequence). CDR3 in DNA: TGTGCCAGCAGCTTAAGACAGAGCTACGAGCAGTACTTC. It translates to CASSLRQSYEQYF.

This chain links TRBV7-2 with TRBJ1-5; 7 positions match TRBD1. The CDR3 length is 14 residues. Germline V gene data show CDR1 as SGHTA and CDR2 as FQGNSA. V trimming: 1 base; J trimming: 6 bases; junction bases outside the gene matches: 3. In nucleotides, the CDR3 is TGTGCCAGCAGCTTAGGACAGGGCCTTCAGCCCCAGCATTTT. It yields the protein CASSLGQGLQPQHF.

The V gene is TRBV5-6, the J gene TRBJ2-5; TRBD2 might be the D (6 bases). Trimming took 1 base from V and 4 from J, leaving 20 bases between them. Germline V gene data show CDR1 as SGHDT and CDR2 as YYEEEE. The CDR3 is 17 amino acids. Here the CDR3 DNA reads TGTGCCAGCAGCTTGTGGGGGGTAACCGGGGATCGAGAGACCCAGTACTTC. Its translation: CASSLWGVTGDRETQYF.

The CDR3 nucleotides read TGCGCCAGCAGCTTTTACACGATGAACACTGAAGCTTTCTTT. The encoded protein is CASSFYTMNTEAFF. The genes are TRBV5-1 and TRBJ1-1; D gene ambiguous. V was trimmed by 2 bases and J by 0 bases, leaving 8 bases between them. Germline loops: CDR1 SGHRS, CDR2 YFSETQ. The CDR3 extends over 14 amino acids. The full variable domain, in which reference TRBV5-1 and TRBJ1-1 provide the parts outside the CDR3, is KAGVTQTPRYLIKTRGQQVTLSCSPISGHRSVSWYQQTPGQGLQFLFEYFSETQRNKGNFPGRFSGRQFSNSRSEMNVSTLELGDSALYLCASSFYTMNTEAFFGQGTRLTVV.

V gene TRBV4-3 combines with J gene TRBJ1-5; TRBD1 is a possible D gene (6 bases). The germline V gene encodes CDR1 LGHNA and CDR2 YSLEER. This CDR3 is 15 amino acids long. V lost 0 bases and J 4 bases, leaving 10 bases between the germline ends. The CDR3 nucleotides read TGCGCCAGCAGCCAAGATCTCGGACAGAATCAGCCCCAGCATTTT. The encoded protein is CASSQDLGQNQPQHF.

V and J are TRBV3-1 (or the pseudogene TRBV3-2) and TRBJ2-7; 7 bases are a match to TRBD2. This CDR3 has 15 residues. Unmatched junction bases numbered 6, after V lost 4 bases and J lost 0 bases. Germline V lookup: CDR1 LGHDT, CDR2 YNNKEL (reference sequence). The CDR3 nucleotides read TGTGCCAGCAGCCCAGGACTAGGGCCCTCCTACGAGCAGTACTTC. Translating it yields CASSPGLGPSYEQYF.

The genes are TRBV4-2 and TRBJ1-6; possibly TRBD1 for D (6 bases). The CDR3 covers 17 residues. CDR1 is LGHNA, CDR2 YNFKEQ, per germline. The V end was cut by 1 base, the J end by 7 bases, with 17 bases between. CDR3 amino acids: CASSQGGTGPGNSPLHF. CDR3 DNA sequence: TGTGCCAGCAGCCAAGGTGGAACAGGGCCAGGGAATTCACCCCTCCACTTT.

This chain connects TRBV5-1 to TRBJ1-5, with D hard to call. Germline CDR1 and CDR2: SGHRS and YFSETQ. The germline V and J ends were trimmed by 0 bases and 4 bases, with 5 bases remaining between them. There are 13 residues in the CDR3. Here the CDR3 DNA reads TGCGCCAGCAGCTTGGCCAGAAATCAGCCCCAGCATTTT. Residues: CASSLARNQPQHF.

The chain links TRBV15 to TRBJ1-3; D ambiguous. The CDR3 has 13 residues. CDR1 and CDR2 (germline): LNHNV, YYDKDF (reference sequence). V lost 1 base, J lost 4 bases, and 5 bases lay in between. In DNA form, the CDR3 reads TGTGCCACCAGCAGAGGAGGGGGAAACACCATATATTTT. Protein sequence: CATSRGGGNTIYF.

CDR3 residues: CASSPGQGNQPQHF. The CDR3 region has the DNA TGTGCCAGCAGTCCAGGACAGGGCAATCAGCCCCAGCATTTT. The V gene is TRBV6-2 or TRBV6-3, the J gene TRBJ1-5; 7 positions agree with TRBD1. The junction had 3 bases not matched to a gene; V was cut back by 5 bases and J by 2 bases. The CDR3 consists of 14 residues. Germline CDR1 is MNHEY and CDR2 is SVGEGT.

This clone was seen only once. J is TRBJ2-1 and V is TRBV5-6, with 9 positions matching TRBD1. This CDR3 is built from 15 residues. CDR1 and CDR2 (germline): SGHDT, YYEEEE. With 4 bases clipped from V and 6 bases from J, the junction kept 8 bases outside the gene matches. The CDR3 loop reads CASSVQGARVNEQFF. As DNA, the CDR3 is TGTGCCAGCAGCGTACAGGGGGCAAGGGTCAATGAGCAGTTCTTC.

Here the CDR3 DNA reads TGTGCCAGCAGCCGGACAGGGAGTGATGAAAAACTGTTTTTT. Translating gives CASSRTGSDEKLFF. The chain combines TRBV2 with TRBJ1-4; 8 positions agree with TRBD1. The CDR3 runs to 14 residues. Per the germline V gene, CDR1 is SNHLY and CDR2 is FYNNEI. J lost 6 bases, V lost 6 bases, and 6 bases had no gene match.

This chain uses TRBV16 with TRBJ1-5; D unclear. The CDR3 spans 14 residues. V lost 2 bases and J lost 0, with 5 bases in between. Germline CDR1 reads KGHSY; CDR2 reads FQNENV. This CDR3 is CASSQHSSNQPQHF. Written as DNA, the CDR3 is TGTGCCAGCAGCCAACACAGTAGCAATCAGCCCCAGCATTTT.

The chain employs TRBV5-1 and TRBJ2-7, with 10 bases aligning to TRBD1. The CDR3 has 18 residues. Germline V gene sequence: CDR1 SGHRS, CDR2 YFSETQ. Trimming removed 2 bases from V and 2 bases from J; junction bases left unmatched: 13. The chain's CDR3 is CASSFGQGGPRRAYEQYF. The CDR3 DNA is TGCGCCAGCAGCTTTGGACAGGGGGGCCCACGAAGGGCCTACGAGCAGTACTTC.

The gene calls are TRBV11-1 and TRBJ2-2, with D possibly matching TRBD2 (5 bases). The germline V gene encodes CDR1 SGHAT and CDR2 FQDESV (reference sequence). V dropped 5 bases and J dropped 7 bases, with 11 bases sitting between them. The CDR3 spans 13 residues. The CDR3 nucleotides read TGTGCCAGCAGCGGTAGCGAGGGCGGGGAGCTGTTTTTT. Translation gives CASSGSEGGELFF.

The gene calls are TRBV7-9 and TRBJ2-1, with TRBD2 matching over 9 bases. Looked up from germline, CDR1 is SEHNR and CDR2 is FQNEAQ (reference sequence). V trimming: 1 base; J trimming: 5 bases; junction bases outside the gene matches: 6. The length of the CDR3 is 16 residues. The CDR3 DNA is TGTGCCAGCAGCTTAGTAAAGCGGGGGGCGAACAATGAGCAGTTCTTC. Its translation is CASSLVKRGANNEQFF.

The rearrangement joins TRBV19 to TRBJ1-2; the D is unclear. This CDR3 has 13 amino acids. Trimming took off 2 bases at V and 6 bases at J, with 10 bases between the two ends. Germline CDR1 LNHDA, CDR2 SQIVND (reference sequence). The CDR3 sequence: CASSITQTNGYTF. CDR3 DNA: TGTGCCAGTAGTATAACACAGACGAATGGCTACACCTTC.

The chain recombines TRBV7-9 with TRBJ2-5; D is undetermined. V was pared by 5 bases and J by 0 bases, with 16 bases between. The CDR3 loop spans 16 amino acids. CDR1 is SEHNR, CDR2 FQNEAQ, per germline (reference sequence). The CDR3, as DNA: TGTGCCAGCAGCCCTACATCTATGCGGCACCAAGAGACCCAGTACTTC. Protein: CASSPTSMRHQETQYF.

This clone was observed a single time. The chain links TRBV3-1 (or the pseudogene TRBV3-2) to TRBJ2-7; 7 nucleotides line up with TRBD1. Germline trimming cut 0 bases from V and 6 bases from J; bases unmatched to any gene: 8. In germline, CDR1 is LGHDT, CDR2 YNNKEL (reference sequence). The CDR3 spans 15 residues. DNA for the CDR3: TGTGCCAGCAGCCAAGATCCGGGCAGGGGGAGCGAGCAGTACTTC. It codes for CASSQDPGRGSEQYF.

The J gene is TRBJ1-2, the V gene TRBV9, with D unresolved. The CDR3 is 13 residues long. The germline V gene encodes CDR1 SGDLS and CDR2 YYNGEE. The V gene lost 4 bases and the J gene lost 5 bases, with 12 bases spanning the gap. CDR3 sequence: CASSSALSYGYTF. The CDR3 DNA reads TGTGCCAGCAGCTCAGCGCTCAGTTATGGCTACACCTTC.

The chain is built from TRBV27 and TRBJ1-1; D remains unclear. The V end was cut by 2 bases, the J end by 0 bases, with 7 bases between. The CDR3 is 14 amino acids. The germline V gene has CDR1 MNHEY and CDR2 SMNVEV (reference sequence). CDR3 sequence reads: CASSLMGLNTEAFF. The CDR3 DNA follows: TGTGCCAGCAGTTTAATGGGCCTGAACACTGAAGCTTTCTTT.

The chain couples TRBV5-4 to TRBJ2-2; perhaps TRBD2 as D (7 bases). From germline, CDR1 is SGHNT and CDR2 YYREEE (reference sequence). The CDR3 runs 13 residues. V gave up 7 bases and J gave up 7 bases, with 14 bases separating them. The CDR3 DNA reads as TGTGCCAGCTCTTGGGGGGGCATCGGGGAGCTGTTTTTT. Translation gives CASSWGGIGELFF.

V usage is TRBV5-1 and J usage is TRBJ1-2, with D perhaps matching TRBD1 (6 bases). Germline values: CDR1 SGHRS, CDR2 YFSETQ. The CDR3 has 12 residues. Trimming stripped 1 base from V and 7 bases from J, with 8 bases between. DNA of the CDR3: TGCGCCAGCAGCTTGACAGGGTTTGGCTACACCTTC. Amino acid sequence: CASSLTGFGYTF.

V usage is TRBV6-2 or TRBV6-3 and J usage is TRBJ2-7, with 10 nucleotides matching TRBD2. V lost 6 bases and J lost 6; bases outside the gene matches: 14. CDR3 size: 16 residues. CDR1 and CDR2 (germline): MNHEY, SVGEGT. The chain's CDR3 is CASSPRISGGMCEQYF. As DNA, the CDR3 is TGTGCCAGCAGCCCCCGGATTAGCGGGGGGATGTGCGAGCAGTACTTC.